This T cell receptor beta chain emerged from a study of CXCR3-negative and CXCR3-positive naive CD8 T cells. The libraries of TRB cDNA were constructed through 5' RACE using UMI labels. Using the 5' RACE reads, TCRdb records one entry per CDR3 protein without DNA. The sample table sets out about 56,000 distinct CDR3 sequences. This CDR3 has 14 residues. Germline V lookup: CDR1 LGHNA, CDR2 YNFKEQ. This receptor was obtained from a human donor in good health. Some clones in this sample may be carry-over from other donors' samples. Sequenced: memory CD8+ T cells from blood. The chain uses TRBV4-2 and TRBJ1-1. The CDR3 protein is CASSQGETTTEAFF.